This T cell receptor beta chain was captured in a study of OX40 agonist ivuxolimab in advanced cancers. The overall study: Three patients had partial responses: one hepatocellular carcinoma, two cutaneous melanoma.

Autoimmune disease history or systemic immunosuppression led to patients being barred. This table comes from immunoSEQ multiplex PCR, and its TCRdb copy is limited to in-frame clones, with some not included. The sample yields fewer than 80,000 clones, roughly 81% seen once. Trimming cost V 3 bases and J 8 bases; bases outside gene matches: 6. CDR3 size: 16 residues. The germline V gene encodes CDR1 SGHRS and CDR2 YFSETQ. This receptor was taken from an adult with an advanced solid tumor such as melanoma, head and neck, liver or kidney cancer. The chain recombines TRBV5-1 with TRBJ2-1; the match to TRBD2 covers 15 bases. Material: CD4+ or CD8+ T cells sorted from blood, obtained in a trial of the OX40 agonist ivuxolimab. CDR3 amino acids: CASSSGTSGRWHEQFF. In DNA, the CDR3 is TGCGCCAGCAGCTCTGGGACTAGCGGGAGGTGGCATGAGCAGTTCTTC.